This T cell receptor (beta chain) originates from a study of long-term antiretroviral therapy in people with HIV. Whole-study findings and limits: Among HIV repertoires, CDR3 length ranges were narrower than those of controls.

In this sample, this clone turned up a few times. Its target is unknown. Researchers report immunoSEQ v3.0 was run at survey level. Libraries were prepared by immunoSEQ multiplex PCR; TCRdb keeps only in-frame clonotypes and omits some of them. The sample holds more than 15,000 clones, under 85% seen once. The sequencing here drew on unsorted PBMCs, taken 2.3 years after starting antiretroviral therapy. The TCR originated in a middle-aged woman with HIV.

The CDR3, as DNA: TGCGCCAGCATTCAGGGGGTGAATGGCTACACCTTC. This encodes CASIQGVNGYTF. This rearrangement joins TRBV5-1 to TRBJ1-2; 7 bases agree with TRBD1. Germline CDR1 reads SGHRS; CDR2 reads YFSETQ. The CDR3 has 12 amino acids. V lost 6 bases to trimming and J lost 6 bases; unmatched junction nucleotides: 5. Drawing the rest from reference TRBV5-1 and TRBJ1-2, the complete variable domain is KAGVTQTPRYLIKTRGQQVTLSCSPISGHRSVSWYQQTPGQGLQFLFEYFSETQRNKGNFPGRFSGRQFSNSRSEMNVSTLELGDSALYLCASIQGVNGYTFGSGTRLTVV.